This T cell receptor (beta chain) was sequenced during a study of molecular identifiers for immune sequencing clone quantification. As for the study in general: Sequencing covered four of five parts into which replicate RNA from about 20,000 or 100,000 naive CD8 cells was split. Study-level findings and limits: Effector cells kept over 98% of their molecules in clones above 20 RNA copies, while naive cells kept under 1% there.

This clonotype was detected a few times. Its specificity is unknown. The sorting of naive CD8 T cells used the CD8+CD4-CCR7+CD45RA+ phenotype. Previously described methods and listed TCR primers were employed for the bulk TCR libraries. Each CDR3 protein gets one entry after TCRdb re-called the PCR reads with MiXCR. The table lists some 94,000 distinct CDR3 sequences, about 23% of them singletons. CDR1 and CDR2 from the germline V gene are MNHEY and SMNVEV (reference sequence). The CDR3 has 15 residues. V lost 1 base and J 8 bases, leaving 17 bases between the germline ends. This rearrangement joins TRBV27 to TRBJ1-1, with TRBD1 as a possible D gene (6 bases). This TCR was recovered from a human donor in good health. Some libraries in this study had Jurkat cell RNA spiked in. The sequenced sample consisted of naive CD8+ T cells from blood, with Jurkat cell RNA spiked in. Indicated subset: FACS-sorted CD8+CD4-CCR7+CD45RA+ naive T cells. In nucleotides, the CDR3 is TGTGCCAGCAGTTTATTGGGGGGGCTTGGGAGAGAAGCTTTCTTT. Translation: CASSLLGGLGREAFF.